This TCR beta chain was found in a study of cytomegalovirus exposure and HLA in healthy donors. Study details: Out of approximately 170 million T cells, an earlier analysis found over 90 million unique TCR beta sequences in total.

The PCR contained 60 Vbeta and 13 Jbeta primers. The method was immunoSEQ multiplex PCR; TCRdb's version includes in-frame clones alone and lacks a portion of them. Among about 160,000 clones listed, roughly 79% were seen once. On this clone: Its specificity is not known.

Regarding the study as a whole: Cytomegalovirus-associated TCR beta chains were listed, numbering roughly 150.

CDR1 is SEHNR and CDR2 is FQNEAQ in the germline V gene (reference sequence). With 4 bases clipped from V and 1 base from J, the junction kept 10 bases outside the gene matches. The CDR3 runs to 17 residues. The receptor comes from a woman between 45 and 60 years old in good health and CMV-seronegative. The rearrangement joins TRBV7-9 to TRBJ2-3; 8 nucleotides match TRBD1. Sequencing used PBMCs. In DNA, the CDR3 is TGTGCCAGCAGCTCCCCCGAGGACAGGGTGGGCACAGATACGCAGTATTTT. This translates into CASSSPEDRVGTDTQYF. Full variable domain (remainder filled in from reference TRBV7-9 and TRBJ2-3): DTGVSQNPRHKITKRGQNVTFRCDPISEHNRLYWYRQTLGQGPEFLTYFQNEAQLEKSRLLSDRFSAERPKGSFSTLEIQRTEQGDSAMYLCASSSPEDRVGTDTQYFGPGTRLTVL.